The next 7 T cell receptor beta chains were all read from a single sample in a study of graft-versus-host responses after intestinal transplantation. These receptors have no known antigen. Some clones are missing from TCRdb's copy, which holds only in-frame ones; the method was immunoSEQ multiplex PCR. The data contain about 96,000 clones, roughly 90% of them seen just once; the ten biggest clones take up about 0.28%. Sequenced here: unstimulated CD4+ T cells sorted from spleen or lymph node cells, sampled before intestinal transplant. These receptors all come from a human donor who received an intestinal transplant.

This chain uses TRBV20-1 with TRBJ1-6, with D perhaps TRBD1 (5 bases). V lost 5 bases to trimming and J lost 14 bases, with 10 bases between them. The germline gives CDR1 DFQATT, CDR2 SNEGSKA (reference sequence). The CDR3 is made up of 10 amino acids. For the CDR3, the DNA is TGCAGTGCTGGGGGTAGGGCCCTCCACTTT. This codes for CSAGGRALHF.

This chain joins TRBV5-1 and TRBJ2-1; TRBD1 aligns across 8 bases. The CDR3 covers 16 residues. V was pared by 0 bases and J by 7 bases, with 9 bases of the junction left unmatched. The germline gives CDR1 SGHRS, CDR2 YFSETQ. The CDR3 region is CASSLVGTGNQNEQFF. CDR3 nucleotide sequence: TGCGCCAGCAGCTTGGTAGGGACAGGTAATCAAAATGAGCAGTTCTTC.

The chain combines TRBV5-4 with TRBJ2-1; 13 nucleotides align to TRBD2. The V and J ends lost 5 bases and 8 bases, in that order; junction bases with no gene match: 4. This CDR3 is 14 amino acids long. The germline CDR1 and CDR2 sequences are SGHNT and YYREEE (reference sequence). CDR3 DNA: TGTGCCAGCAGACTAGCGGGAGGGCCCTATGAGCAGTTCTTC. It specifies CASRLAGGPYEQFF.

The chain combines TRBV7-6 with TRBJ2-7; D might be TRBD2 (6 bases). Germline assignment: CDR1 SGHVS and CDR2 FNYEAQ. This CDR3 contains 15 residues. V shed 1 base and J shed 2 bases, with 12 bases lying between them. In nucleotides, the CDR3 is TGTGCCAGCAGCTTAGATCCTAGCGTTGCCTACGAGCAGTACTTC. Protein product: CASSLDPSVAYEQYF.

The V gene is TRBV2, the J gene TRBJ2-5; TRBD1 agrees at 10 bases. The DNA end is more similar to TRBJ2-7, so the J call may be wrong. The CDR3 has 18 amino acids. Germline loops: CDR1 SNHLY, CDR2 FYNNEI. As DNA, the CDR3 is TGTGCCAGCAGAGCAGCGACAGGGTGGGGACAGGGGAGCTACGAGCAGTACTTC. It encodes CASRAATGWGQGSYEQYF.

This chain uses TRBV4-2 with TRBJ1-2; D not resolved. Germline CDR1 reads LGHNA; CDR2 reads YNFKEQ. The CDR3 consists of 13 residues. V dropped 2 bases and J dropped 3 bases, with 7 bases sitting between them. CDR3 residues: CASSQYRDYGYTF. The CDR3 region has the DNA TGTGCCAGCAGCCAATACCGGGACTATGGCTACACCTTC.

Remarks on this clone: Other DNA sequences in this sample translate to the same CDR3. The rearrangement uses TRBV11-3 and TRBJ2-2; D ambiguous. Trimming took 2 bases from V and 3 from J, leaving 4 bases between them. In germline, CDR1 is SGHNT, CDR2 YENEEA. The CDR3 has 13 amino acids. CDR3 nucleotide sequence: TGTGCCAGCAGCTTAAGATACACCGGGGAGCTGTTTTTT. Translation: CASSLRYTGELFF.